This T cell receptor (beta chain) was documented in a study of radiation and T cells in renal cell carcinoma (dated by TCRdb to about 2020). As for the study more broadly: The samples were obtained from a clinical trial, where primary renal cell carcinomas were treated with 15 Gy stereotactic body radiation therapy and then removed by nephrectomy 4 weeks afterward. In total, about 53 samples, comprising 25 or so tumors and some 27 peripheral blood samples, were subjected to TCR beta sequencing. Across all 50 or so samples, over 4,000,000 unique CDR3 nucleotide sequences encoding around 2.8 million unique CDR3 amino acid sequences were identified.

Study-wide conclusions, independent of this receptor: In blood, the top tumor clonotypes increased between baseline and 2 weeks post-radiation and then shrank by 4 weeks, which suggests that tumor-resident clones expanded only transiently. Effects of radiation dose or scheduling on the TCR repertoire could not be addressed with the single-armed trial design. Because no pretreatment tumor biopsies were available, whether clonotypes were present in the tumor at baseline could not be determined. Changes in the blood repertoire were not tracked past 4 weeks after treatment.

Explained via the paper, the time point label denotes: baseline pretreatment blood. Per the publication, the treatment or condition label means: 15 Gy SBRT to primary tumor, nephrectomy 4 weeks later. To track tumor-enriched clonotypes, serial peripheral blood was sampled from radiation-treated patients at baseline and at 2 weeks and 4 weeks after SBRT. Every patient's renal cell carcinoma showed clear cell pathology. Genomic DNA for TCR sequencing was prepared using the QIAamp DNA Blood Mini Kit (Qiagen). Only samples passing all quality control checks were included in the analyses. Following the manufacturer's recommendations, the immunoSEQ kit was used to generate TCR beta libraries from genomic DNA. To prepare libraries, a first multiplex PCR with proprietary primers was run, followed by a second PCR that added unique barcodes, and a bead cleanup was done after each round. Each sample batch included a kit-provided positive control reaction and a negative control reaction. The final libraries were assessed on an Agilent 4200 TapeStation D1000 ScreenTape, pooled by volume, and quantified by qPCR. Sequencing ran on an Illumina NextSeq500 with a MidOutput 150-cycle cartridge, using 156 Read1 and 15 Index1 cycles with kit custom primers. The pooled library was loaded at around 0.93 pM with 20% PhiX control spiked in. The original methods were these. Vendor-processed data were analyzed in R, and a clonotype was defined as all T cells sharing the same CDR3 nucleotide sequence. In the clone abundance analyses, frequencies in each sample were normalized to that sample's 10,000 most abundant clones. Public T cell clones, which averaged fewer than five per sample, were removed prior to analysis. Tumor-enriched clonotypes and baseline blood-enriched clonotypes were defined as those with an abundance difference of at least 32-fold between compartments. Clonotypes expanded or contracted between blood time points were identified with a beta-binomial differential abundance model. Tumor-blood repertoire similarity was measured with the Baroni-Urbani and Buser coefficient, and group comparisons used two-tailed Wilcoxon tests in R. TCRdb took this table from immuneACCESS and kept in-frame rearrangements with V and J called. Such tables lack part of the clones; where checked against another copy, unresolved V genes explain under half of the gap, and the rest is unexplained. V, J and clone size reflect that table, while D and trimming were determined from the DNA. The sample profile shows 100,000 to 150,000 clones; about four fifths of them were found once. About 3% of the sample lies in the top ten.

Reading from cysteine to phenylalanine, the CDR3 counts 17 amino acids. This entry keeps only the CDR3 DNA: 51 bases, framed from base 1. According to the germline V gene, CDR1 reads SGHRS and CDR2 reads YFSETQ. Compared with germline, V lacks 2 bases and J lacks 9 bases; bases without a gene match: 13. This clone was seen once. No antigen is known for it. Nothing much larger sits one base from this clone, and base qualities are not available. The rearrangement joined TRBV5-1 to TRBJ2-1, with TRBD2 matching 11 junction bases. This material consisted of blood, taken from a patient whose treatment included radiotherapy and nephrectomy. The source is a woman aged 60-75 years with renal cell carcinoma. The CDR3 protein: CASSLSLAGGPQVEQFF. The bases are TGCGCCAGCAGCTTATCTCTAGCGGGGGGCCCTCAGGTTGAGCAGTTCTTC.